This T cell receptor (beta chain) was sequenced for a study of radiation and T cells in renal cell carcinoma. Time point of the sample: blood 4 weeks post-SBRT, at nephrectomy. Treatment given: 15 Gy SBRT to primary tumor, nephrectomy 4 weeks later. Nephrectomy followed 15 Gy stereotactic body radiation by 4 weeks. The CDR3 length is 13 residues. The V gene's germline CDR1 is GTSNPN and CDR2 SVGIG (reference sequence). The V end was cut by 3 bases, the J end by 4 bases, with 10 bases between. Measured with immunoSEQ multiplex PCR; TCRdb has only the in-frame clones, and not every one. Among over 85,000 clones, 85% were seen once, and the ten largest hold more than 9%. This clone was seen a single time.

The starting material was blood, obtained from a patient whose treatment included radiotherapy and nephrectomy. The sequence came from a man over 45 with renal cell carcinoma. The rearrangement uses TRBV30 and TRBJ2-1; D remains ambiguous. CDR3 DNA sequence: TGTGCCTGGAGCCCCTCCGCGTACAATGAGCAGTTCTTC. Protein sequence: CAWSPSAYNEQFF.